The TCR beta chain described here comes from a study of blood T cell repertoires in COVID-19. Study-wide background: The cDNA or gDNA used as material had been derived from T cells, B-cell-depleted T cells, or PBMCs.

Under the authors' procedure: Using reference gene primer amplification, nucleated cell counts were estimated. Profiled with immunoSEQ multiplex PCR; TCRdb holds only in-frame clones, not every one. V and J calls and clone size are copied from that table; D and trimming were computed from the DNA. The profile shows some 83,000 clones, more than 70% of them singletons. Trimming removed 2 bases at V and 1 base at J, with 9 bases between. Looked up from germline, CDR1 is SGHNT and CDR2 is YYREEE (reference sequence). The CDR3 is 14 amino acids. The sample taken for sequencing was peripheral blood. The TCR sequence derives from a man in his forties or fifties with active COVID-19. This rearrangement joins TRBV5-4 to TRBJ1-1; the D gene is possibly TRBD1 (5 bases). The CDR3 loop reads CASSFWGGNTEAFF. DNA of the CDR3: TGTGCCAGCAGCTTCTGGGGGGGGAACACTGAAGCTTTCTTT.